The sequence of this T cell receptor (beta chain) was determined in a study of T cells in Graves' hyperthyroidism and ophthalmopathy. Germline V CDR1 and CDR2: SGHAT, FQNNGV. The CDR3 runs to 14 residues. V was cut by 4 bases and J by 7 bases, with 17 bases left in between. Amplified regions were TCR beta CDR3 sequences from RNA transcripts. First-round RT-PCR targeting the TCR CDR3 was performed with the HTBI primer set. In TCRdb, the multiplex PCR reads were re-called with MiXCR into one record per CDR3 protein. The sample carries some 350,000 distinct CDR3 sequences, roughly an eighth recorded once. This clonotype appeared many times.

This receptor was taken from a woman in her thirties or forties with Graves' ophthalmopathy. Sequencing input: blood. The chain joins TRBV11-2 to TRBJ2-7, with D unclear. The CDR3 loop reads CASSSDGLYGEQYF. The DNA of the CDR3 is TGTGCCAGCAGCTCGGACGGGCTCTATGGGGAGCAGTACTTC.